The source of this T cell receptor (beta chain) is a study of vaccination and CD4 T cells after COVID-19. For the study at large: Participants were administered two doses of either the BNT162b2 or the mRNA-1273 vaccine. Cells were stimulated with overlapping spike peptide pools from SARS-CoV-2, HCoV-NL63, HCoV-OC43 and HCoV-229E.

The V end was cut by 6 bases, the J end by 9 bases, with 15 bases between. CDR3 length equals 14 residues. Treatment meaning: roughly 10-day PBMC culture with coronavirus spike peptide pools or control peptides (ViraFEST assay). ViraFEST stimulated the growth of antigen-specific T cells using peptide pools and subsequently profiled their TCRs by sequencing. Cultured CD4+ T cell DNA was sequenced using the Oncomine TCR Beta short-read assay. Cultured CD4+ T cells were the source of extracted genomic DNA. TCRdb analysed the PCR reads with MiXCR anew, one entry per CDR3 protein. The repertoire holds approximately 12,000 distinct CDR3 sequences, roughly 45% seen once, with 6.5% to 8% in the top ten. Worth noting for this clonotype: Its antigen is currently unknown.

The sample taken for sequencing was CD4+ T cells from blood, cultured in vitro. The rearrangement uses TRBV12-3 or TRBV12-4 and TRBJ1-6, with D maybe TRBD1 (5 bases). This clonotype was obtained from a human donor who had recovered from COVID-19. The CDR3 region is CASRGRGGVSPLHF. DNA of the CDR3: TGTGCCAGCAGGGGTCGGGGGGGAGTTTCACCCCTCCACTTT.